These 19 T cell receptor beta chains share one sample of origin, sequenced in a study of spatial heterogeneity in lung cancer. MiXCR, applied by TCRdb to the 5' RACE reads, yields one record per CDR3 protein. The sample records 40,000 to 55,000 distinct CDR3 sequences, approximately 7% being singletons. Indicated time point: sample taken at primary tumor resection. The authors sequenced whole RNA from tumor, nontumor lung or frozen PBMC without sorting. Specimen: PBMCs, collected at surgery. The receptors here all came from a female donor with early-stage non-small cell lung cancer.

The sample holds many counts of this clonotype. The rearrangement uses TRBV7-2 and TRBJ2-5; possibly TRBD1 or TRBD2 for D (5 bases each). CDR3 length: 14 amino acids. Trimming shortened V by 1 base and J by 7 bases, and 13 bases separated the two germline ends. CDR1 SGHTA and CDR2 FQGNSA come from the germline V gene. The CDR3 reads CASSLGTIGGTQYF. CDR3 DNA: TGTGCCAGCAGCTTAGGGACGATTGGGGGGACCCAGTACTTC.

This clonotype was recorded many times. A read error may account for a junction end that differs from germline. The chain joins TRBV24-1 to TRBJ2-1, with TRBD2 as a possible D gene (7 bases). The CDR3 has 15 residues. Per germline, CDR1 KGHDR and CDR2 SFDVKD. CDR3 DNA: TGTGCCACGGCAGAGGGGGGGGCCTCCGACAATGAGCAGTTCTTC. Amino acid sequence: CATAEGGASDNEQFF.

This clonotype was found a few times. The chain links TRBV6-6 to TRBJ2-7; D call uncertain. Trimming left V 0 bases short and J 5 bases short, with 14 bases between. CDR1 is MNHNY and CDR2 is SVGAGI in the germline V gene (reference sequence). The CDR3 runs 15 residues. CDR3 protein: CASSYSSGYGNEQYF. The DNA for the CDR3 is TGTGCCAGCAGTTACTCGTCTGGGTATGGCAACGAGCAGTACTTC.

This clonotype came up many times. The gene calls are TRBV12-3 or TRBV12-4 and TRBJ1-2, with 8 nucleotides matching TRBD1. The CDR3 has 12 residues. V was clipped by 5 bases and J by 8 bases; unmatched bases: 4. The CDR3 DNA sequence: TGTGCCAGCAGTCAGGGGGCTGGGGGCTACACCTTC. Its translation is CASSQGAGGYTF.

Only a few counts were recorded for this clonotype. The rearrangement links TRBV10-1 to TRBJ2-3; D uncertain. Germline V gives CDR1 WNHNN, CDR2 SYGVQD (reference sequence). There are 16 residues in the CDR3. V dropped 3 bases and J dropped 0 bases, with 13 bases sitting between them. CDR3 in amino acids: CASSDSPVTSTDTQYF. The CDR3, as DNA: TGCGCCAGCAGTGATTCCCCGGTTACTAGCACAGATACGCAGTATTTT.

This clonotype occurred many times. J is TRBJ1-3 and V is TRBV10-3; D uncertain. In germline, CDR1 is ENHRY, CDR2 SYGVKD. This CDR3 has 15 residues. V lost 7 bases, J lost 0 bases, and 13 bases lay in between. This CDR3 is CAIKGNPSSGNTIYF. The CDR3 region has the DNA TGTGCCATCAAAGGCAACCCCAGCTCTGGAAACACCATATATTTT.

This clonotype has a count of ten or more. The V gene is TRBV27, the J gene TRBJ1-5; 7 positions match TRBD1. The length of the CDR3 is 15 residues. After removal of 4 bases from V and 1 base from J, the junction contained 4 bases not matched to a gene. Germline CDR1 MNHEY, CDR2 SMNVEV (reference sequence). The CDR3 DNA follows: TGTGCCAGCAGTTCAGACAGGGCGAGCAATCAGCCCCAGCATTTT. Translated: CASSSDRASNQPQHF.

This clonotype was seen at least ten times. The chain couples TRBV7-9 to TRBJ1-6; tentative D call: TRBD1 (6 bases). CDR1 is SEHNR, CDR2 FQNEAQ, per germline (reference sequence). Trimming removed 3 bases from V and 7 bases from J, with 13 bases in between. CDR3 length: 15 residues. This CDR3 reads CASSFVGTSNSPLHF. In nucleotides, the CDR3 is TGTGCCAGCAGCTTCGTAGGGACATCAAATTCACCCCTCCACTTT. Full variable domain (rest looked up from reference TRBV7-9 and TRBJ1-6): DTGVSQNPRHKITKRGQNVTFRCDPISEHNRLYWYRQTLGQGPEFLTYFQNEAQLEKSRLLSDRFSAERPKGSFSTLEIQRTEQGDSAMYLCASSFVGTSNSPLHFGNGTRLTVT.

CDR3 DNA sequence: TGCGCCAGCAGCTTGATTCCGGACGGAAACACCATATATTTT. It codes for CASSLIPDGNTIYF. This chain joins TRBV5-1 and TRBJ1-3; D remains ambiguous. V shed 1 base and J shed 4 bases, with 9 bases lying between them. CDR1 and CDR2 (germline): SGHRS, YFSETQ. The CDR3 runs 14 residues.

This clonotype showed up many times. The V call is TRBV7-2, the J call TRBJ1-5; D call uncertain. Germline loops: CDR1 SGHTA, CDR2 FQGNSA. Deletions cut 4 bases from V and 4 bases from J, with 11 bases between. The CDR3 runs to 14 residues. The CDR3 is CASSSGSPNQPQHF. In nucleotides, the CDR3 is TGTGCCAGCAGCTCCGGGAGTCCGAATCAGCCCCAGCATTTT.

The gene calls are TRBV12-3 or TRBV12-4 and TRBJ2-7; TRBD2 aligns across 10 bases. V lost 5 bases and J lost 5; bases outside the gene matches: 9. The CDR3 is 15 amino acids. CDR3 region: CASSPPPSGGHEQYF. CDR3 in DNA: TGTGCCAGCAGTCCACCCCCTAGCGGGGGCCACGAGCAGTACTTC.

This clonotype was seen at least ten times. This CDR3 reads CSARGHARGANEKLFF. Written as DNA, the CDR3 is TGCAGTGCTAGAGGACATGCCCGAGGAGCTAATGAAAAACTGTTTTTT. The chain employs TRBV20-1 and TRBJ1-4; D call uncertain. The V and J ends lost 1 base and 3 bases respectively, with 15 bases between them. The CDR3 contains 16 residues. Germline V gene lookup returns CDR1 DFQATT and CDR2 SNEGSKA (reference sequence).

The CDR3 coding sequence is TGTGCCAGCAGTTTGGACGGAAGCAATCAGCCCCAGCATTTT. As protein: CASSLDGSNQPQHF. V is TRBV6-6 and J is TRBJ1-5, with no clear D. V shed 4 bases and J shed 1 base, with 8 bases lying between them. The length of the CDR3 is 14 residues. From germline, CDR1 is MNHNY and CDR2 SVGAGI (reference sequence).

This clonotype was detected a few times. The V call is TRBV29-1, the J call TRBJ2-5, with 10 bases matching TRBD1. This CDR3 is 16 amino acids long. V lost 4 bases, J lost 5 bases, and 13 bases stayed unmatched. CDR1 SQVTM and CDR2 ANQGSEA come from the germline V gene. The CDR3 region has the DNA TGCAGCGTTGCAGGTTTTCCGGGACAGGGGATTGAGACCCAGTACTTC. Amino acid sequence: CSVAGFPGQGIETQYF.

This clonotype was found a few times. The J gene is TRBJ2-3, the V gene TRBV19; D is tentatively TRBD1 or TRBD2 (6 bases each). Per germline, CDR1 LNHDA and CDR2 SQIVND (reference sequence). V dropped 1 base and J dropped 0 bases, with 11 bases sitting between them. The length of the CDR3 is 16 residues. The CDR3: CASSIGPGASTDTQYF. CDR3 nucleotides: TGTGCCAGTAGTATAGGGCCGGGGGCCAGCACAGATACGCAGTATTTT.

The gene calls are TRBV7-2 and TRBJ2-4; D gene uncertain. Germline loops: CDR1 SGHTA, CDR2 FQGNSA. V lost 3 bases, J lost 0 bases, and 12 bases lay in between. The CDR3 is 16 residues long. CDR3: CASSFPTTSAKNIQYF. The CDR3 bases are TGTGCCAGCAGCTTCCCCACTACGTCAGCCAAAAACATTCAGTACTTC.

This clonotype was seen a few times. V is TRBV4-1 and J is TRBJ2-3; possible D gene TRBD2, 5 bases. This CDR3 is built from 16 residues. With 1 base removed from V and 2 bases from J, the gap between germline ends came to 13 bases. Germline CDR1 is MGHRA and CDR2 is YSYEKL. This chain's CDR3 is CASSQGIRGNTDTQYF. The CDR3 DNA sequence: TGCGCCAGCAGCCAAGGTATTCGGGGAAACACAGATACGCAGTATTTT.

The sample holds many counts of this clonotype. V gene TRBV12-3 or TRBV12-4 combines with J gene TRBJ1-1, with D unresolved. V was trimmed by 2 bases and J by 1 base, leaving 2 bases between them. The CDR3 is 12 amino acids. The CDR3 is CASSLQNTEAFF. The CDR3, as DNA: TGTGCCAGCAGTTTACAGAACACTGAAGCTTTCTTT.

Many counts were recorded for this clonotype. In nucleotides, the CDR3 is TGTGCCAGCAGGCTGACAGGGGCCACCTACGAGCAGTACTTC. Translation: CASRLTGATYEQYF. V gene TRBV2 combines with J gene TRBJ2-7; 8 nucleotides line up with TRBD1. Trimming at V came to 6 bases and at J to 2 bases, leaving 6 bases not matched to a gene. The germline V gene encodes CDR1 SNHLY and CDR2 FYNNEI. The CDR3 is 14 residues long.